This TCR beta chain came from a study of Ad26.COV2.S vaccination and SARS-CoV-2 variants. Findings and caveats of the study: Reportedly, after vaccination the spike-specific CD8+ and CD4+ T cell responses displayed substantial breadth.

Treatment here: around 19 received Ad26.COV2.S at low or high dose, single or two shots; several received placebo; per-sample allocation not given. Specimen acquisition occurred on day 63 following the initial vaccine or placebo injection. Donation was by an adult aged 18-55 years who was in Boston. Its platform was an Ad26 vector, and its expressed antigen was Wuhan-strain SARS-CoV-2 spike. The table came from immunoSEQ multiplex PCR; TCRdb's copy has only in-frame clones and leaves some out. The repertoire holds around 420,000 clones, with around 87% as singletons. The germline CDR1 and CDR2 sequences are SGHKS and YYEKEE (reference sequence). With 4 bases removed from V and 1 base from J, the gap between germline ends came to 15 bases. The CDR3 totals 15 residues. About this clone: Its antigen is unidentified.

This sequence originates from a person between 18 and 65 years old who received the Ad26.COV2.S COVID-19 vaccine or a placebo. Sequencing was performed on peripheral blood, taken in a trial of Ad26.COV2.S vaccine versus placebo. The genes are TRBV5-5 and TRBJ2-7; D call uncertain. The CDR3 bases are TGTGCCAGCAGCCTCGGGCCACAAGGATCCTACGAGCAGTACTTC. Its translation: CASSLGPQGSYEQYF.